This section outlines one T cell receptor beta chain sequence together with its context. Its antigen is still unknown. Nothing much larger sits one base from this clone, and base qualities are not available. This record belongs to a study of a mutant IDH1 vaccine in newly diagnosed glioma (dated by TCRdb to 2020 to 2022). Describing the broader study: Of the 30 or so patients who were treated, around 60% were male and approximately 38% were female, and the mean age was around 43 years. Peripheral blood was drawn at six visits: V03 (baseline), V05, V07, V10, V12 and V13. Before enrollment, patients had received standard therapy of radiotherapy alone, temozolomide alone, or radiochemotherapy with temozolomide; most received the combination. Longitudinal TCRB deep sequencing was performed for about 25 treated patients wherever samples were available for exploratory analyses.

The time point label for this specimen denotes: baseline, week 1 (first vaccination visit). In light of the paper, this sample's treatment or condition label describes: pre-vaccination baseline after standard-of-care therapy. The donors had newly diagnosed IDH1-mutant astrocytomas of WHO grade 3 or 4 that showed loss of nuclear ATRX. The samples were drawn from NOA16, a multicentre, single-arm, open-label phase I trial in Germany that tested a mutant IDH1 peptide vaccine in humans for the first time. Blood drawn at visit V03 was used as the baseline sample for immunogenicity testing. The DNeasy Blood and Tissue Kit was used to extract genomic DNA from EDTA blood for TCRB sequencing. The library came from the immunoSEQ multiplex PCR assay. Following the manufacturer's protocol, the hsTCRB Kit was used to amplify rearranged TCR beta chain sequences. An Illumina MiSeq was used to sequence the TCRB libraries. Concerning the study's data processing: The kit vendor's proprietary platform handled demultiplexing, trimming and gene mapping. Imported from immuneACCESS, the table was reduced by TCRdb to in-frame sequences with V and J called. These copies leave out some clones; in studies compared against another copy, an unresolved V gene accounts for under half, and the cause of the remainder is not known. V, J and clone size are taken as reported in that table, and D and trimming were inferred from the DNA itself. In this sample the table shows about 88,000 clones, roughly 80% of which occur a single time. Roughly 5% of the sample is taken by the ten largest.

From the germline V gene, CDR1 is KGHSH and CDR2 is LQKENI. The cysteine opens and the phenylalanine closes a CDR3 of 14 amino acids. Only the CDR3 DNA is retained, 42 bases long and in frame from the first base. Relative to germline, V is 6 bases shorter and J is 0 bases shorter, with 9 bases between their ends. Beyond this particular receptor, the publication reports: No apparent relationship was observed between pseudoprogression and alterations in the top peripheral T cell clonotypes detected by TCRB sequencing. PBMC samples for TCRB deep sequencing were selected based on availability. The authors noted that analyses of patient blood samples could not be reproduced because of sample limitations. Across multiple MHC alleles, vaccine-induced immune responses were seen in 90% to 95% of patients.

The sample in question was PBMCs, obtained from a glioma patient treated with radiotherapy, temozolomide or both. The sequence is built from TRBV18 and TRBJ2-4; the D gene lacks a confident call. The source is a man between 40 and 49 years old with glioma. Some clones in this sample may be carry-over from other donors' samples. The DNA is TGTGCCAGCTCGATGGGGTTAGCCAAAAACATTCAGTACTTC. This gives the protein CASSMGLAKNIQYF.